This TCR beta chain appears in the sequencing data of a study of long-term antiretroviral therapy in people with HIV. Study-level results: Regardless of time point, clones expanded before ART dominated the repertoire. The range of CDR3 lengths in HIV repertoires proved narrower than that found in controls.

Remarks on this clone: Its antigen is currently unknown.

Sequencing used immunoSEQ v3.0 at survey level. Profiled with immunoSEQ multiplex PCR; TCRdb holds only in-frame clones, not every one. The table shows tens of thousands of clones, with roughly 78% occurring only once. The CDR3 covers 15 residues. Germline CDR1 is SGDLS and CDR2 is YYNGEE. V lost 4 bases and J 1 base, leaving 14 bases between the germline ends. Source: unsorted PBMCs, taken 3.4 years after starting antiretroviral therapy. This clonotype originated in a man aged 30 to 45 with HIV. The rearrangement uses TRBV9 and TRBJ1-1; D is possibly TRBD1 (6 bases). As DNA, the CDR3 is TGTGCCAGCAGCCCCCGGACAGTCGGGAACACTGAAGCTTTCTTT. It specifies CASSPRTVGNTEAFF. Looking up the rest from reference TRBV9 and TRBJ1-1 gives the full variable domain: DSGVTQTPKHLITATGQRVTLRCSPRSGDLSVYWYQQSLDQGLQFLIQYYNGEERAKGNILERFSAQQFPDLHSELNLSSLELGDSALYFCASSPRTVGNTEAFFGQGTRLTVV.